What follows describes a single TCR beta chain. Without the conserved terminal phenylalanine or tryptophan, this CDR3 likely stems from a read error. This sample is part of a study of control samples from healthy donors and cancer patients. Sequencing was performed with immunoSEQ multiplex PCR; in TCRdb, only in-frame clones are kept and a portion is missing. The sample contains about 160,000 clones, roughly 94% of which appear only once. Trimming removed 0 bases from V and 0 bases from J, with 9 bases in between. Germline assignment: CDR1 MNHEY and CDR2 SVGAGI. CDR3 length: 16 residues. This chain links TRBV6-5 with TRBJ2-4, with TRBD2 as a possible D gene (6 bases). The specimen was blood. The sequence was obtained from a woman aged 40 to 50 in good health. Here the CDR3 DNA reads TGTGCCAGCAGTTACTCGCAGGGACTAGCCAAAAACATTCAGTACCTC. Translation gives CASSYSQGLAKNIQYL.